This TCR beta chain was obtained from a study of cytomegalovirus exposure and HLA in healthy donors. Primers: 60 Vbeta forward and 13 Jbeta reverse. Sequencing was performed with immunoSEQ multiplex PCR; in TCRdb, only in-frame clones are kept and a portion is missing. The sample includes more than 95,000 clones, 75% to 80% seen only once; the top ten take around 6.1%. The sample taken for sequencing was PBMCs. The receptor's source is a man in his 60s in good health and CMV-seropositive.

The CDR3 nucleotides read TGTGCCAGCAGTGCCCCAGGGAACAATCAGCCCCAGCATTTT. It yields the protein CASSAPGNNQPQHF. The chain combines TRBV6-1 with TRBJ1-5, with a possible D match to TRBD1 (5 bases). V gave up 4 bases and J gave up 3 bases, with 10 bases separating them. Germline CDR1 MNHNS, CDR2 SASEGT. The CDR3 runs to 14 residues.